The clone carrying this TCR beta chain has just one count. Per the germline V gene, CDR1 is SGDLS and CDR2 is YYNGEE. The junction had 6 bases not matched to a gene; V was cut back by 0 bases and J by 0 bases. This CDR3 is 18 amino acids long. This record comes from a study of T cell responses to AZD1222 COVID-19 vaccine. TCRdb keeps only in-frame clones here, not all; method: immunoSEQ multiplex PCR. The sample lists 150,000 or so clones; 91% were seen once. The chain couples TRBV9 to TRBJ2-3; 11 nucleotides align to TRBD2. Here the sequenced sample was peripheral blood, taken 28 days after the second AZD1222 dose. The sequence derives from an adult who received the AZD1222 COVID-19 vaccine. The CDR3 DNA is TGTGCCAGCAGCGTAGGGCTAGCGGGGGGACTTAGCACAGATACGCAGTATTTT. This encodes CASSVGLAGGLSTDTQYF. Complete variable domain (other parts from reference TRBV9 and TRBJ2-3): DSGVTQTPKHLITATGQRVTLRCSPRSGDLSVYWYQQSLDQGLQFLIQYYNGEERAKGNILERFSAQQFPDLHSELNLSSLELGDSALYFCASSVGLAGGLSTDTQYFGPGTRLTVL.